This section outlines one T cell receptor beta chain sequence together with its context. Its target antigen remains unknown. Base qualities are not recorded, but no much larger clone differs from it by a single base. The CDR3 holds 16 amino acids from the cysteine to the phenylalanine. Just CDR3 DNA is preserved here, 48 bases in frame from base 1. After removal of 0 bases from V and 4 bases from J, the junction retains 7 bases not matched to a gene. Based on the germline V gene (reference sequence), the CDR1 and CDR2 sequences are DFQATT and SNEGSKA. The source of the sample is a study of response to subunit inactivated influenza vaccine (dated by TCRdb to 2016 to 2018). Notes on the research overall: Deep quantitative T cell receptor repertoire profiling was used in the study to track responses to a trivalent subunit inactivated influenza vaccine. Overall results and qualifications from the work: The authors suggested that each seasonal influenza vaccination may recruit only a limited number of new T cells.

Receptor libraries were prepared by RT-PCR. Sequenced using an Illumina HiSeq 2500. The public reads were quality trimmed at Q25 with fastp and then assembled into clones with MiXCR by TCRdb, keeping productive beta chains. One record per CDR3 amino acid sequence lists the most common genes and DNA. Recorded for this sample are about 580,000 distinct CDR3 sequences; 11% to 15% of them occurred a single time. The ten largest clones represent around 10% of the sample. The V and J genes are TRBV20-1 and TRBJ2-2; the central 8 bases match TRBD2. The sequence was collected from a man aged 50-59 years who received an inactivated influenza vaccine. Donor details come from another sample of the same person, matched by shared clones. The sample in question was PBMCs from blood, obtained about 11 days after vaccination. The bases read TGCAGTGCTAGAGAGGCCGGGAGGGTGACCACCGGGGAGCTGTTTTTT. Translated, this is CSAREAGRVTTGELFF.